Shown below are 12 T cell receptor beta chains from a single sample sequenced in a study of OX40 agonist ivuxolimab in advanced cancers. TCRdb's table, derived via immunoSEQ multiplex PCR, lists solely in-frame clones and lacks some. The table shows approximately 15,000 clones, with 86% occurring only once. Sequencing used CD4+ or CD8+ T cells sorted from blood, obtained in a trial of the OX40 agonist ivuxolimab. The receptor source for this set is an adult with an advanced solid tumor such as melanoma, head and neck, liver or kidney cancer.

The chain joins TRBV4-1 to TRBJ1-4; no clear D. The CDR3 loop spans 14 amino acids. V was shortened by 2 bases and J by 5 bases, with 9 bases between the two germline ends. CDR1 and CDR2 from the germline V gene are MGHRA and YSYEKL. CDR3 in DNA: TGCGCCAGCAGCCAATTACAGATAAATGAAAAACTGTTTTTT. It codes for CASSQLQINEKLFF.

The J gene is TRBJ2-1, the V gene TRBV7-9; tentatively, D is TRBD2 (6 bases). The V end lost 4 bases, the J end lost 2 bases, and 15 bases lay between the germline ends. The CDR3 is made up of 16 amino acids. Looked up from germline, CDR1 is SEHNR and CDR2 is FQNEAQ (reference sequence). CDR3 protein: CASSSPGLPTYNEQFF. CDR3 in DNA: TGTGCCAGCAGCTCCCCGGGACTCCCCACCTACAATGAGCAGTTCTTC.

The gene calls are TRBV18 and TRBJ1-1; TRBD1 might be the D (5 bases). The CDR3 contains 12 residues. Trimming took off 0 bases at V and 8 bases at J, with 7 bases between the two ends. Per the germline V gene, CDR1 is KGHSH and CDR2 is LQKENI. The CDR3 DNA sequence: TGTGCCAGCTCACCACCCGGACAAGAAGCTTTCTTT. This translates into CASSPPGQEAFF.

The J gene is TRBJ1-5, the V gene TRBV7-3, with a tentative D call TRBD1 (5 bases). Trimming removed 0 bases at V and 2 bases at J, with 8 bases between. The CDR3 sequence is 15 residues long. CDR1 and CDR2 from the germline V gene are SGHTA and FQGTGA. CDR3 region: CASSLTGRGNQPQHF. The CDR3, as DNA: TGTGCCAGCAGCTTAACTGGCAGGGGCAATCAGCCCCAGCATTTT.

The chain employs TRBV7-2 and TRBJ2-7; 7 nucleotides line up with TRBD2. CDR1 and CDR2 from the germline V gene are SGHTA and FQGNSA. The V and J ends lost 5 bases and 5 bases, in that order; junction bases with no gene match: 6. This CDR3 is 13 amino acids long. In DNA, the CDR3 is TGTGCCAGCAGCCAACCAACTAGCGACGAGCAGTACTTC. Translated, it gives CASSQPTSDEQYF.

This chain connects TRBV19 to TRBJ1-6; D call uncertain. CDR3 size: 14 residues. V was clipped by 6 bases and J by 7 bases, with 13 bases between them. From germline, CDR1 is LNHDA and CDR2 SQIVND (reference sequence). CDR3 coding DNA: TGTGCCAGTAGCCCCCAGAGGGTAAATTCACCCCTCCACTTT. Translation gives CASSPQRVNSPLHF.

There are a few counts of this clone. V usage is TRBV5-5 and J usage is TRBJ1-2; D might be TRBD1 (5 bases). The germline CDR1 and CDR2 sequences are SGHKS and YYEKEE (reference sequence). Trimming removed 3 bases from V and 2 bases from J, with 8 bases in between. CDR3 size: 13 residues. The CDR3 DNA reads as TGTGCCAGCAGCTCTAGACAGAACTATGGCTACACCTTC. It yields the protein CASSSRQNYGYTF.

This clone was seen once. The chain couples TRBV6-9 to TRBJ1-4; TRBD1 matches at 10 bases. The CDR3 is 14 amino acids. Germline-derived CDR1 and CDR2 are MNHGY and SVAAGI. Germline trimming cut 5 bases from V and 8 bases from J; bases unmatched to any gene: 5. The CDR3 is CASSPGQGREKLFF. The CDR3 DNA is TGTGCCAGCAGTCCGGGACAGGGGAGAGAAAAACTGTTTTTT.

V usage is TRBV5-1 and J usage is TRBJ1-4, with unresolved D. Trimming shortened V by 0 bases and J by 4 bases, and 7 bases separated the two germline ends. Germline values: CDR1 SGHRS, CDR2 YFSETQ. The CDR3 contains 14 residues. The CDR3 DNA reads TGCGCCAGCAGCTTGGGACGTAATAATGAAAAACTGTTTTTT. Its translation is CASSLGRNNEKLFF.

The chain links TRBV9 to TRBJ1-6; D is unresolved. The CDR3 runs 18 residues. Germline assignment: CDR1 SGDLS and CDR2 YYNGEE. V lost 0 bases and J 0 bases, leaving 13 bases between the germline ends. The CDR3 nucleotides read TGTGCCAGCAGCGTAGATGAGGGTAGAAGCTCCTATAATTCACCCCTCCACTTT. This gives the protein CASSVDEGRSSYNSPLHF.

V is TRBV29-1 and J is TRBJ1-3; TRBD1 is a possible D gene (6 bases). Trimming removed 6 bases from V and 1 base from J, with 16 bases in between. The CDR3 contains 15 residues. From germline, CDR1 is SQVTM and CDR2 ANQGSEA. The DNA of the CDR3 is TGCAGCGTGGGACCGGGGGGCGGTTCTGGAAACACCATATATTTT. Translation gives CSVGPGGGSGNTIYF.

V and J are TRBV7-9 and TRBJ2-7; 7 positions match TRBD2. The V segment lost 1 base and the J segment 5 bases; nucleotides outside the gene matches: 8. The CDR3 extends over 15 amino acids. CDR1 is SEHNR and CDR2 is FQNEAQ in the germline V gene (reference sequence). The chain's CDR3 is CASSLVAGSLDEQYF. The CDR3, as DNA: TGTGCCAGCAGCTTAGTAGCGGGTTCTTTGGACGAGCAGTACTTC.